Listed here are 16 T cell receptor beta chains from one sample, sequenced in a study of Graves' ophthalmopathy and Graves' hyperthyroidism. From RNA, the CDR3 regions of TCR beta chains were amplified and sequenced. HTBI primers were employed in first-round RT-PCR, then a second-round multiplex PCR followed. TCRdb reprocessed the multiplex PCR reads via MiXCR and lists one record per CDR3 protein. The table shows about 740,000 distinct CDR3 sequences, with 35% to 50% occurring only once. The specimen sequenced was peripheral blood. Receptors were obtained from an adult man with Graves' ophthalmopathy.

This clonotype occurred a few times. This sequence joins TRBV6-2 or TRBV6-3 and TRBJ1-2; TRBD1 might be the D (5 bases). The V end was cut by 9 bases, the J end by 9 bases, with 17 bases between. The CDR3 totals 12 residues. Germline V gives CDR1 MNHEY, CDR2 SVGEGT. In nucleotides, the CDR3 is TGTGCCAGTCGGAAGACAGTTTCGAGCTACACCTTC. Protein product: CASRKTVSSYTF.

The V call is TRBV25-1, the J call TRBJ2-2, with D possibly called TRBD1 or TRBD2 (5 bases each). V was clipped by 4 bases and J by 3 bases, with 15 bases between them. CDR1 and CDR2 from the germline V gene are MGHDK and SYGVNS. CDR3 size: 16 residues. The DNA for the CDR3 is TGTGCCAGCAGTGCTAGTGGGACCTACTACACCGGGGAGCTGTTTTTT. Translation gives CASSASGTYYTGELFF. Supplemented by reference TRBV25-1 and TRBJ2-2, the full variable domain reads EADIYQTPRYLVIGTGKKITLECSQTMGHDKMYWYQQDPGMELHLIHYSYGVNSTEKGDLSSESTVSRIRTEHFPLTLESARPSHTSQYLCASSASGTYYTGELFFGEGSRLTVL.

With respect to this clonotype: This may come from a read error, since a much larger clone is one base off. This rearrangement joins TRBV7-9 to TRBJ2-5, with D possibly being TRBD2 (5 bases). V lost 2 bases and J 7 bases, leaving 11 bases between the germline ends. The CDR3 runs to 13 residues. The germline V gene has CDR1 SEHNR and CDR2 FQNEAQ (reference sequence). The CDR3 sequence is CASSLTDAGTQYF. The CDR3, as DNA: TGTGCCAGCAGCTTAACGGATGCGGGGACCCAGTACTTC.

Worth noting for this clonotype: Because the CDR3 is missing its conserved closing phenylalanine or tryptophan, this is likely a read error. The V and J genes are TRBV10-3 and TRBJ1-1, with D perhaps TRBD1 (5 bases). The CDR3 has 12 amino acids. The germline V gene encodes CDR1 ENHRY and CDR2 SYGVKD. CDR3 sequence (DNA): TGTGCCAGCAGTGACTCCGTAGGGGTCGCTTTCCTT. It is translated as CASSDSVGVAFL.

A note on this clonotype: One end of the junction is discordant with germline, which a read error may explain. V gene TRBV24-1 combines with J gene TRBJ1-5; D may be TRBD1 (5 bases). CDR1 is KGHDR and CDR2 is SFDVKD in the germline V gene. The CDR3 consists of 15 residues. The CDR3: CASSYGQGGNQPQHF. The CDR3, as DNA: TGTGCCAGCAGTTACGGGCAGGGTGGCAATCAGCCCCAGCATTTT.

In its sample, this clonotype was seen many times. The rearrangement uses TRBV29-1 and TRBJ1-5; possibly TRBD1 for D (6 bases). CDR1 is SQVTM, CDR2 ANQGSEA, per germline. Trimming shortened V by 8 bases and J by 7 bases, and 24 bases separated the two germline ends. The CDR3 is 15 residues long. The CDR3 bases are TGCAGCCGTCTCGTACAGGGTTCCTCCGTACAGCCCCAGCATTTT. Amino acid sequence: CSRLVQGSSVQPQHF.

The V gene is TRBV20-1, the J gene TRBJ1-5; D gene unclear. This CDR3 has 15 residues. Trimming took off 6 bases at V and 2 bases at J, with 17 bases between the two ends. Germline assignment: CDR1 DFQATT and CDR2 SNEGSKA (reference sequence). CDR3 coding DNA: TGCAGTGCACCAAGATTAGTCGTTGGCAATCAGCCCCAGCATTTT. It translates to CSAPRLVVGNQPQHF.

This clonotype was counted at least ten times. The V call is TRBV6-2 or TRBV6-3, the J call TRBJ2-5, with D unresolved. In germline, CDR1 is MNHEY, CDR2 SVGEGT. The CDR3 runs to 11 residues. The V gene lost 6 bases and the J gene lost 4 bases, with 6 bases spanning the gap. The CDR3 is CASRLLETQYF. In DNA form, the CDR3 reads TGTGCCAGCAGGCTCCTAGAGACCCAGTACTTC.

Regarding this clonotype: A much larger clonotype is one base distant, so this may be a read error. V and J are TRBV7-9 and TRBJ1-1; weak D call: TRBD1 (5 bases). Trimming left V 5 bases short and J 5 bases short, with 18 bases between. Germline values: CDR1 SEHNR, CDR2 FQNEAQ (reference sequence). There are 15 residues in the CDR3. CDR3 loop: CASSPAGTWGTEAFF. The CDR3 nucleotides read TGTGCCAGCAGCCCAGCCGGGACGTGGGGGACTGAAGCTTTCTTT.

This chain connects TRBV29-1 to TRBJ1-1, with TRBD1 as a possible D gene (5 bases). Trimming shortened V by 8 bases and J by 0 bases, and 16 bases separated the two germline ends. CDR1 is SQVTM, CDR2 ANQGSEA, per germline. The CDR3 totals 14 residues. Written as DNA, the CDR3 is TGCAGCAGCCCTCGACAGAACCTGAACACTGAAGCTTTCTTT. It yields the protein CSSPRQNLNTEAFF. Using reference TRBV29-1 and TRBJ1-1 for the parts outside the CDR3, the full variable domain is SAVISQKPSRDICQRGTSLTIQCQVDSQVTMMFWYRQQPGQSLTLIATANQGSEATYESGFVIDKFPISRPNLTFSTLTVSNMSPEDSSIYLCSSPRQNLNTEAFFGQGTRLTVV.

The CDR3, as DNA: TGTGCCCTCACTGAAGCTTTCTTT. This gives the protein CALTEAFF. V is TRBV25-1 and J is TRBJ1-1; D unresolved. Germline V gene lookup returns CDR1 MGHDK and CDR2 SYGVNS. The CDR3 is made up of 8 amino acids. V was cut by 11 bases and J by 4 bases, with 2 bases left in between.

The CDR3 spells CSGAGSLSYEQYF. Written as DNA, the CDR3 is TGCAGTGGGGCGGGTAGCCTCTCCTACGAGCAGTACTTC. V is TRBV20-1 and J is TRBJ2-7; TRBD2 is a possible D gene (5 bases). The CDR3 runs to 13 residues. Germline V gene data show CDR1 as DFQATT and CDR2 as SNEGSKA (reference sequence). V lost 7 bases to trimming and J lost 0 bases, with 13 bases between them.

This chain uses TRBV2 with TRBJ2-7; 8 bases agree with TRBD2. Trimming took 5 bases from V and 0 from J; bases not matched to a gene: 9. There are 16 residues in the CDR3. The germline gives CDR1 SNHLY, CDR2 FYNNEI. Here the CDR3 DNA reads TGTGCCAGCAGTCTTTCGGGCGGGGGGTTCTCCTACGAGCAGTACTTC. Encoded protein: CASSLSGGGFSYEQYF.

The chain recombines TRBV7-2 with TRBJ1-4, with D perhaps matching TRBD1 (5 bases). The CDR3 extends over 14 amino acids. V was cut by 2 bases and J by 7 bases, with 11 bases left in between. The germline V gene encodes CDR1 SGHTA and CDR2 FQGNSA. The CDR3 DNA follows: TGTGCCAGCAGCTTACGGGGCGGTTCTGAAAAACTGTTTTTT. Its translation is CASSLRGGSEKLFF. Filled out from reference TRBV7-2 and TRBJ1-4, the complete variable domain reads GAGVSQSPSNKVTEKGKDVELRCDPISGHTALYWYRQSLGQGLEFLIYFQGNSAPDKSGLPSDRFSAERTGGSVSTLTIQRTQQEDSAVYLCASSLRGGSEKLFFGSGTQLSVL.

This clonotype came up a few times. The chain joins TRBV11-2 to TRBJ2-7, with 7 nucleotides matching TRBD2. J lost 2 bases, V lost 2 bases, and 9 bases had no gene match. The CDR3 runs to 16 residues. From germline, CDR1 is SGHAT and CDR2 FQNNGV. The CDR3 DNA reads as TGTGCCAGCAGCTTAAGTTTAGCGGGCGGCACCTACGAGCAGTACTTC. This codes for CASSLSLAGGTYEQYF.

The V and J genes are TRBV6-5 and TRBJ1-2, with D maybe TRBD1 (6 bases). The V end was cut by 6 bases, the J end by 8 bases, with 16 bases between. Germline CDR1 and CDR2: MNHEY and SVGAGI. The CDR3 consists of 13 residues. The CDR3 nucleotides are TGTGCCAGCAGGATTCACACAGGGAGCGGCTACACCTTC. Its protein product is CASRIHTGSGYTF.